The T cell receptor (beta chain) under discussion was sequenced for a study of T cell responses to AZD1222 COVID-19 vaccine. This table comes from immunoSEQ multiplex PCR, and its TCRdb copy is limited to in-frame clones, with some not included. The table lists around 69,000 clones, nearly 90% of them singletons. The CDR3 runs 16 residues. V shed 5 bases and J shed 7 bases, with 21 bases lying between them. Per the germline V gene, CDR1 is SGHVS and CDR2 is FQNEAQ. As to this clone: Its antigen is as yet unknown.

Study-level findings and limits: Repertoires were sampled only after the peak T cell response. At study baseline, merely more than 5 AZD1222 recipients were seropositive. Regions left unmutated in variants are reportedly the target of nearly half of spike-specific TCRs.

The source material was peripheral blood, sampled on day 0 of AZD1222 vaccination. The chain carries TRBV7-8 and TRBJ2-1; no firm D call. This TCR was recovered from an adult in good health. This chain's CDR3 is CASSPVVGGFWNEQFF. The CDR3 nucleotides are TGTGCCAGCAGCCCAGTGGTAGGTGGATTTTGGAATGAGCAGTTCTTC. Complete variable domain (other parts from reference TRBV7-8 and TRBJ2-1): GAGVSQSPRYKVAKRGQDVALRCDPISGHVSLFWYQQALGQGPEFLTYFQNEAQLDKSGLPSDRFFAERPEGSVSTLKIQRTQQEDSAVYLCASSPVVGGFWNEQFFGPGTRLTVL.